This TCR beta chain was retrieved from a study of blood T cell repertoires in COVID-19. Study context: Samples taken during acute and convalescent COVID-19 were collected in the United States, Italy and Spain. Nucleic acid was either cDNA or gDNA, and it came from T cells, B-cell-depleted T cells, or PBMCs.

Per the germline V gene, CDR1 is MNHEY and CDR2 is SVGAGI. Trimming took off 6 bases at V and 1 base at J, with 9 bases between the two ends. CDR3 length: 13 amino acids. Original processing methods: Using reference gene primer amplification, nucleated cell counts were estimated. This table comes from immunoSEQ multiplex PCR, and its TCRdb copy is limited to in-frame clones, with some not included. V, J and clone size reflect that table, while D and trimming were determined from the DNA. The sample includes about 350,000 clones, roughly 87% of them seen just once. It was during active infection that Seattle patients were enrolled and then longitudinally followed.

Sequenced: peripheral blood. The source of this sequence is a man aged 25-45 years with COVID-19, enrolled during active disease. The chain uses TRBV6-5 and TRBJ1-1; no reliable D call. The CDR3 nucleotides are TGTGCCAGCAGCGCACGGTGGAACACTGAAGCTTTCTTT. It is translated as CASSARWNTEAFF.